This T cell receptor (beta chain) was documented in a study of CD8+CD57+ T cells in acquired aplastic anemia. Whole-study context: Sorted CD4+ and CD8+ cells yielded DNA averaging approximately 3.5 ug.

Details on this clonotype: Its antigen is still unknown.

TCR beta VDJ combinations and CDR3 sequences were profiled from genomic DNA. TCRdb re-analysed the reads in MiXCR, keeping a single row per CDR3 protein. Counted here are under 350,000 distinct CDR3 sequences, 45% to 65% occurring once; the ten biggest clones make up 7% to 9%. General study findings and limits: Patients and controls had in common twenty-nine CD8+ CDR3 sequences. Significance was not reached for CD8+ Simpson's diversity between patients and controls.

The germline gives CDR1 KGHDR, CDR2 SFDVKD. The V gene end was trimmed by 7 bases and the J gene end by 8 bases; junction bases not matched to a gene: 10. CDR3 length: 14 residues. The chain combines TRBV24-1 with TRBJ1-2, with TRBD1 matching over 9 bases. This receptor was taken from a human donor with severe aplastic anemia or a healthy control (not recorded which). The specimen sequenced was sorted CD4+, CD8+, or CD8+CD57+ T cells (not recorded which) from PBMCs. CDR3 sequence: CATSSGTGNGGYTF. DNA of the CDR3: TGTGCCACCAGCTCCGGGACAGGGAATGGAGGCTACACCTTC.